The clone carrying this T cell receptor beta chain was detected ten times or more. CDR3 length: 14 amino acids. V gave up 1 base and J gave up 4 bases, with 11 bases separating them. Looked up from germline, CDR1 is LGHDT and CDR2 is YNNKEL (reference sequence). Using RNA transcripts as the source, TCR beta CDR3 regions were amplified. RT-PCR in the first round (using the HTBI primer set) targeted the TCR CDR3. TCRdb recomputed calls from the multiplex PCR reads with MiXCR, one row per CDR3 protein. The sample contains approximately 430,000 distinct CDR3 sequences, 15% to 19% of which appear only once. On the basis of clinical symptoms, serum thyroxine and TRAb, thyroid ultrasound and orbital computed tomography, diagnoses were made. The PBMCs were sourced from fresh peripheral blood (about 10 ml). This entry is derived from a study of T cells in Graves' hyperthyroidism and ophthalmopathy.

This clonotype was sampled from a woman aged 18 to 35 with Graves' hyperthyroidism. Sequenced material: blood. This chain links TRBV3-1 with TRBJ2-7; D not resolved. CDR3 DNA sequence: TGTGCCAGCAGCCAAGGCCCCGGCCCGTACGAGCAGTACTTC. Translated: CASSQGPGPYEQYF.